The clone carrying this T cell receptor (beta chain) was seen once. Antigen: not known. The CDR3 has 15 amino acids. Germline V gives CDR1 MNHEY, CDR2 SVGEGT. V lost 4 bases to trimming and J lost 5 bases; unmatched junction nucleotides: 9. The protocol was immunoSEQ multiplex PCR, while the TCRdb copy is restricted to in-frame clones and leaves out a portion. The table lists a few hundred thousand clones, almost 90% of them singletons. Treatment described: roughly 18 received Ad26.COV2.S at low or high dose, single or two shots; roughly 5 received placebo; per-sample allocation not given. Collection of samples fell on day 63 after the first vaccine or placebo injection. This entry comes from a study of Ad26.COV2.S vaccination and SARS-CoV-2 variants. Study information: Intramuscular Ad26.COV2.S at 5x10^10 or 1x10^11 viral particles.

Notes on the study in general: Vaccine and placebo recipients had comparable breadth of non-spike TCRs. Total responses of T cells may have been underestimated by the analyses of TCR breadth and depth.

V usage is TRBV6-2 or TRBV6-3 and J usage is TRBJ1-1, with 8 positions matching TRBD1. The sample in question was peripheral blood, obtained in a trial of Ad26.COV2.S vaccine versus placebo. This TCR derives from a person aged 18-65 years who received the Ad26.COV2.S COVID-19 vaccine or a placebo. CDR3 DNA sequence: TGTGCCAGCAGTTTTCCTCAGGGGGCTAAGACTGAAGCTTTCTTT. This translates into CASSFPQGAKTEAFF.